The 27 T cell receptor beta chains below were found in one sample sequenced in a study of blood T cell repertoires in COVID-19. Profiled with immunoSEQ multiplex PCR; TCRdb holds only in-frame clones, not every one. This table holds about 230,000 clones, over 80% found once. Sample: peripheral blood. The receptors derive from a man aged 35-49 years with acute or convalescent COVID-19.

The V gene is TRBV4-2, the J gene TRBJ2-4; 7 nucleotides agree with TRBD1. Per the germline V gene, CDR1 is LGHNA and CDR2 is YNFKEQ. The CDR3 is made up of 19 amino acids. V dropped 1 base and J dropped 2; count of bases not matched to a gene: 14. The chain's CDR3 is CASSQGERQGLRPKNIQYF. The CDR3 region has the DNA TGTGCCAGCAGCCAAGGGGAAAGACAGGGATTGCGACCCAAAAACATTCAGTACTTC.

The chain combines TRBV6-6 with TRBJ1-2; TRBD1 matches 11 bases. The V segment lost 4 bases and the J segment 4 bases; nucleotides outside the gene matches: 5. The germline V gene has CDR1 MNHNY and CDR2 SVGAGI (reference sequence). The CDR3 sequence is 15 residues long. The CDR3 region has the DNA TGTGCCAGCAGTTTACCGGGACAGGGGGGCTATGGCTACACCTTC. This codes for CASSLPGQGGYGYTF.

This clone was picked up a small number of times. V and J are TRBV28 and TRBJ2-2; TRBD2 matches 9 bases. Germline CDR1 reads MDHEN; CDR2 reads SYDVKM. There are 15 residues in the CDR3. The V and J ends lost 2 bases and 7 bases, in that order; junction bases with no gene match: 5. The CDR3 here is CASSLDLAGYGELFF. The DNA for the CDR3 is TGTGCCAGCAGTTTAGATCTAGCGGGGTACGGGGAGCTGTTTTTT.

This sequence joins TRBV2 and TRBJ2-1; maybe TRBD2 (6 bases). The germline CDR1 and CDR2 sequences are SNHLY and FYNNEI. The ends were cut back, 4 bases at V and 12 bases at J, with 10 bases in the middle. The CDR3 consists of 11 residues. CDR3 nucleotide sequence: TGTGCCAGCAGTGCGGGACTTAGGCAGTTCTTC. Protein: CASSAGLRQFF.

This rearrangement joins TRBV5-1 to TRBJ2-1, with D possibly matching TRBD1 (6 bases). V dropped 4 bases and J dropped 1 base, with 12 bases sitting between them. This CDR3 region has 15 residues. Germline V gene lookup returns CDR1 SGHRS and CDR2 YFSETQ. The CDR3, as DNA: TGCGCCAGCAGCATTACGACAGGATCCTACAATGAGCAGTTCTTC. Encoded protein: CASSITTGSYNEQFF.

Only a few counts were recorded for this clone. The chain recombines TRBV28 with TRBJ1-5; 9 nucleotides match TRBD1. The CDR3 loop spans 15 amino acids. The V segment lost 4 bases and the J segment 5 bases; nucleotides outside the gene matches: 6. Germline V lookup: CDR1 MDHEN, CDR2 SYDVKM. CDR3 DNA: TGTGCCAGCAGTTCTCGGACAGGGGTAGATCAGCCCCAGCATTTT. Translated, it gives CASSSRTGVDQPQHF.

V usage is TRBV6-6 and J usage is TRBJ1-1, with 7 positions matching TRBD1. The CDR3 totals 13 residues. V gave up 4 bases and J gave up 3 bases; unmatched junction bases: 2. The V gene's germline CDR1 is MNHNY and CDR2 SVGAGI (reference sequence). Here the CDR3 DNA reads TGTGCCAGCAGTTCCAGGGGGGACACTGAAGCTTTCTTT. As protein: CASSSRGDTEAFF.

The J gene is TRBJ1-6, the V gene TRBV9; 8 nucleotides match TRBD1. Germline CDR1 is SGDLS and CDR2 is YYNGEE. This CDR3 is 14 amino acids long. Losses at the gene ends were 3 bases for V and 4 bases for J; bases not matched to a gene: 0. In DNA form, the CDR3 reads TGTGCCAGCAGCGGGACAGGGTATAATTCACCCCTCCACTTT. Translation: CASSGTGYNSPLHF.

The chain links TRBV5-1 to TRBJ2-7; TRBD2 aligns across 9 bases. Germline CDR1 reads SGHRS; CDR2 reads YFSETQ. J gave up 1 base and V 5 bases, and 7 bases lay outside the gene matches. The length of the CDR3 is 15 residues. CDR3 residues: CASSLVGLASYEQYF. CDR3 nucleotides: TGCGCCAGCAGTCTGGTCGGACTAGCGTCCTACGAGCAGTACTTC. Drawing the rest from reference TRBV5-1 and TRBJ2-7, the complete variable domain is KAGVTQTPRYLIKTRGQQVTLSCSPISGHRSVSWYQQTPGQGLQFLFEYFSETQRNKGNFPGRFSGRQFSNSRSEMNVSTLELGDSALYLCASSLVGLASYEQYFGPGTRLTVT.

This sequence joins TRBV29-1 and TRBJ1-1; no firm D call. V lost 4 bases, J lost 1 base, and 4 bases lay in between. The CDR3 runs 11 residues. Germline V gene lookup returns CDR1 SQVTM and CDR2 ANQGSEA. CDR3: CSVVKNTEAFF. In DNA, the CDR3 is TGCAGCGTTGTTAAGAACACTGAAGCTTTCTTT.

The chain has TRBV29-1 and TRBJ2-3, with D perhaps matching TRBD2 (5 bases). This CDR3 comprises 13 residues. CDR1 SQVTM and CDR2 ANQGSEA come from the germline V gene. Deletions cut 6 bases from V and 1 base from J, with 11 bases between. The CDR3 region has the DNA TGCAGCGTCCCCGGGGAACGCACAGATACGCAGTATTTT. It translates to CSVPGERTDTQYF.

The DNA for the CDR3 is TGTGCCAGTAGACCCACCCAGGGGTACACTGAAGCTTTCTTT. Protein: CASRPTQGYTEAFF. The rearrangement links TRBV19 to TRBJ1-1; tentative D call: TRBD1 (6 bases). This CDR3 is 14 amino acids long. The germline CDR1 and CDR2 sequences are LNHDA and SQIVND (reference sequence). With 6 bases removed from V and 3 bases from J, the gap between germline ends came to 14 bases.

The V and J genes are TRBV5-4 and TRBJ1-1, with D possibly matching TRBD1 (5 bases). The CDR3 is 15 residues long. Germline CDR1 is SGHNT and CDR2 is YYREEE (reference sequence). V lost 2 bases, J lost 4 bases, and 15 bases lay in between. The CDR3 bases are TGTGCCAGCAGCTTTCAAAGGGGTGTCGGCACTGAAGCTTTCTTT. It translates to CASSFQRGVGTEAFF.

This clone turned up a few times. In nucleotides, the CDR3 is TGTGCCAGTAGGAAGACAGTAGTGAACACTGAAGCTTTCTTT. Its translation: CASRKTVVNTEAFF. The rearrangement uses TRBV19 and TRBJ1-1, with D possibly matching TRBD1 (5 bases). Trimming took 6 bases from V and 0 from J, leaving 11 bases between them. Germline-derived CDR1 and CDR2 are LNHDA and SQIVND (reference sequence). The CDR3 has 14 residues.

The rearrangement joins TRBV6-5 to TRBJ1-1; the D is unclear. Trimming pared 6 bases from V and 4 bases from J, leaving 18 bases between. This CDR3 region has 15 residues. Per the germline V gene, CDR1 is MNHEY and CDR2 is SVGAGI. CDR3 protein: CASRPPGGSGTEAFF. The CDR3 DNA reads TGTGCCAGCAGACCCCCCGGAGGATCGGGCACTGAAGCTTTCTTT.

This sequence joins TRBV4-2 and TRBJ2-1; 7 bases agree with TRBD2. The CDR3 has 14 residues. Germline V CDR1 and CDR2: LGHNA, YNFKEQ. Germline trimming cut 7 bases from V and 7 bases from J; bases unmatched to any gene: 10. CDR3 amino acids: CASTLTVGGNEQFF. CDR3 bases: TGTGCCAGCACTCTTACGGTGGGGGGGAATGAGCAGTTCTTC.

The CDR3, as DNA: TGTGCCAGCAGCCAAATAAACAGGGGGCAAGCTTTCTTT. Amino acid sequence: CASSQINRGQAFF. The rearrangement uses TRBV14 and TRBJ1-1; 9 nucleotides agree with TRBD1. The CDR3 has 13 amino acids. V shed 2 bases, J shed 9 bases, and the junction held 4 bases outside the gene matches. CDR1 and CDR2 (germline): SGHDN, FVKESK.

The chain recombines TRBV6-2 or TRBV6-3 with TRBJ1-2; 12 nucleotides line up with TRBD1. This CDR3 is built from 15 residues. Germline trimming cut 5 bases from V and 6 bases from J; bases unmatched to any gene: 7. Germline assignment: CDR1 MNHEY and CDR2 SVGEGT. The CDR3 coding sequence is TGTGCCAGCAGTATACCGGGACAGGGGGCACATGGCTACACCTTC. This sequence encodes CASSIPGQGAHGYTF.

A few counts support this clone. The chain uses TRBV19 and TRBJ2-2; 7 bases match TRBD1. Germline CDR1 and CDR2: LNHDA and SQIVND (reference sequence). With V trimmed by 7 bases and J by 3 bases, 8 bases remained unmatched. The CDR3 loop spans 15 amino acids. This CDR3 is CASKDRDRDTGELFF. CDR3 nucleotide sequence: TGTGCCAGTAAGGACCGGGACAGAGACACCGGGGAGCTGTTTTTT. The full variable domain, with the rest looked up from reference TRBV19 and TRBJ2-2, is DGGITQSPKYLFRKEGQNVTLSCEQNLNHDAMYWYRQDPGQGLRLIYYSQIVNDFQKGDIAEGYSVSREKKESFPLTVTSAQKNPTAFYLCASKDRDRDTGELFFGEGSRLTVL.

V usage is TRBV19 and J usage is TRBJ1-6; D not certain. CDR3 length: 16 amino acids. Trimming cost V 6 bases and J 10 bases, with 22 bases left between them. Looked up from germline, CDR1 is LNHDA and CDR2 is SQIVND (reference sequence). For the CDR3, the DNA is TGTGCCAGTAGACCCGACACCGATCTCGGAGGATCACCCCTCCACTTT. Translated, it gives CASRPDTDLGGSPLHF.

This chain joins TRBV5-4 and TRBJ2-3; 9 bases match TRBD1. The CDR3 consists of 15 residues. V shed 3 bases, J shed 3 bases, and the junction held 5 bases outside the gene matches. Germline V gene lookup returns CDR1 SGHNT and CDR2 YYREEE (reference sequence). The CDR3 is CASSSRDRATDTQYF. The CDR3 DNA is TGTGCCAGCAGCTCCCGGGACAGGGCGACAGATACGCAGTATTTT.

CDR3 residues: CASSEGTAVAKNIQYF. In nucleotides, the CDR3 is TGTGCCAGCAGTGAAGGTACAGCCGTAGCCAAAAACATTCAGTACTTC. The J gene is TRBJ2-4, the V gene TRBV2; D uncertain. Germline V gene sequence: CDR1 SNHLY, CDR2 FYNNEI. The CDR3 sequence is 16 residues long. The germline V and J ends were trimmed by 1 base and 0 bases, with 10 bases remaining between them. The full variable domain, with the rest looked up from reference TRBV2 and TRBJ2-4, is EPEVTQTPSHQVTQMGQEVILRCVPISNHLYFYWYRQILGQKVEFLVSFYNNEISEKSEIFDDQFSVERPDGSNFTLKIRSTKLEDSAMYFCASSEGTAVAKNIQYFGAGTRLSVL.

The chain is built from TRBV18 and TRBJ1-5; D call uncertain. Per the germline V gene, CDR1 is KGHSH and CDR2 is LQKENI. V lost 2 bases and J 7 bases, leaving 15 bases between the germline ends. The CDR3 length is 15 residues. The CDR3 sequence: CASSPINTGLQPQHF. In DNA, the CDR3 is TGTGCCAGCTCACCAATTAACACCGGACTCCAGCCCCAGCATTTT.

This chain joins TRBV19 and TRBJ1-5, with 10 nucleotides matching TRBD1. This CDR3 contains 16 residues. The germline CDR1 and CDR2 sequences are LNHDA and SQIVND (reference sequence). Trimming took 6 bases from V and 6 from J; bases not matched to a gene: 11. Here the CDR3 DNA reads TGTGCCAGTAGCGACGATACCGGGACAGGGGTTCAGCCCCAGCATTTT. Its translation: CASSDDTGTGVQPQHF.

The genes are TRBV7-2 and TRBJ2-3; D unresolved. CDR1 is SGHTA and CDR2 is FQGNSA in the germline V gene. Trimming removed 5 bases at V and 2 bases at J, with 5 bases between. There are 12 residues in the CDR3. CDR3 DNA sequence: TGTGCCAGCAGCACAACCACAGATACGCAGTATTTT. It is translated as CASSTTTDTQYF. Drawing the rest from reference TRBV7-2 and TRBJ2-3, the complete variable domain is GAGVSQSPSNKVTEKGKDVELRCDPISGHTALYWYRQSLGQGLEFLIYFQGNSAPDKSGLPSDRFSAERTGGSVSTLTIQRTQQEDSAVYLCASSTTTDTQYFGPGTRLTVL.

The genes are TRBV7-6 and TRBJ1-1; D call uncertain. Germline CDR1 is SGHVS and CDR2 is FNYEAQ. This CDR3 contains 15 residues. V dropped 5 bases and J dropped 4 bases, with 17 bases sitting between them. The CDR3 sequence: CASSPRRERGTEAFF. CDR3 sequence (DNA): TGTGCCAGCAGCCCCCGGCGGGAACGGGGCACTGAAGCTTTCTTT.

This clone appeared a few times. The V gene is TRBV2, the J gene TRBJ2-1; 12 nucleotides match TRBD2. The CDR3 is 15 residues long. Losses at the gene ends were 4 bases for V and 8 bases for J; bases not matched to a gene: 6. Germline loops: CDR1 SNHLY, CDR2 FYNNEI. Here the CDR3 reads CASSVLAGGPDEQFF. CDR3 sequence (DNA): TGTGCCAGCAGTGTGCTAGCGGGAGGGCCCGATGAGCAGTTCTTC.